This T cell receptor (beta chain) appears in the sequencing data of a study of patients with pleural tuberculosis. This clonotype has more than one count but fewer than ten. One entry per CDR3 protein results from TCRdb running MiXCR on the reads. The repertoire holds about 50,000 distinct CDR3 sequences, with about 7.3% as singletons. The length of the CDR3 is 16 residues. From germline, CDR1 is ENHRY and CDR2 SYGVKD. V was shortened by 0 bases and J by 2 bases, with 12 bases between the two germline ends. This receptor was obtained from a human donor with pleural tuberculosis. The chain combines TRBV10-3 with TRBJ2-3; D gene ambiguous. The chain's CDR3 is CAISESNSPPTDTQYF. For the CDR3, the DNA is TGTGCCATCAGTGAGTCGAACAGCCCTCCCACAGATACGCAGTATTTT.